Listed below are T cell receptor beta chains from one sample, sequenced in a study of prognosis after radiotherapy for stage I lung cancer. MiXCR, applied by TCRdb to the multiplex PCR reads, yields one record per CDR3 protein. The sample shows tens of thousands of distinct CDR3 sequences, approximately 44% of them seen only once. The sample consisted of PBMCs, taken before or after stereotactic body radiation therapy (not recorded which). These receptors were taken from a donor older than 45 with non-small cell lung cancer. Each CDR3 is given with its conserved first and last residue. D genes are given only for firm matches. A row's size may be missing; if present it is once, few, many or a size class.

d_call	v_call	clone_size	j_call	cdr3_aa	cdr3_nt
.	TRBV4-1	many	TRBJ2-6	CASSRGDPKGSGANVLTF	TGCGCCAGCAGCAGGGGGGACCCTAAGGGCTCTGGGGCCAACGTCCTGACTTTC
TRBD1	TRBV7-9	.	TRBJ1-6	CASSHSWRTGGRSPLHF	TGTGCCAGCAGCCACTCGTGGCGGACAGGGGGTCGTTCACCCCTCCACTTT
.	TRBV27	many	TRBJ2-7	CASTKYSGSSYEQYF	TGTGCCAGCACCAAATATAGCGGTTCGTCATACGAGCAGTACTTC
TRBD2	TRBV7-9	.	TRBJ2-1	CASQTSWNDEQFF	TGTGCCAGCCAGACTAGCTGGAATGATGAGCAGTTCTTC
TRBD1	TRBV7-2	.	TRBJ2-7	CANSLGTGVWEQYF	TGTGCCAACAGCTTGGGGACAGGTGTCTGGGAGCAGTACTTC
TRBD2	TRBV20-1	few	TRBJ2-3	CSARDQERGYTDTQYF	TGCAGTGCTAGAGATCAGGAGCGGGGGTATACAGATACGCAGTATTTT
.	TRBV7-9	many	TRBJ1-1	CASSLAFDSQNTEAFF	TGTGCCAGCAGCTTAGCGTTCGACAGCCAGAACACTGAAGCTTTCTTT
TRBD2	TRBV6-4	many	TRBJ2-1	CASSDSRLAGGGSYNEQFF	TGTGCCAGCAGTGACTCGAGACTAGCGGGGGGAGGGTCCTACAATGAGCAGTTCTTC
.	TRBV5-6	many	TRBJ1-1	CASNRKPGGRGDTEAFF	TGTGCCAGCAACAGAAAGCCCGGGGGCCGAGGGGACACTGAAGCTTTCTTT
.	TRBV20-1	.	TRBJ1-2	CSARGAGEDYSYTF	TGCAGTGCTAGAGGGGCAGGGGAGGACTATAGCTACACTTTC
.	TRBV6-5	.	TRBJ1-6	CASSSSRGVDNSPLNF	TGTGCCAGCAGTTCCTCGAGGGGGGTGGATAATTCACCACTCAACTTT
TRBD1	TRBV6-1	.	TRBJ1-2	CASTTRGSTGGLPYCYTF	TGTGCCAGCACCACCCGAGGGTCGACAGGGGGCCTCCCCTATTGCTACACCTTC
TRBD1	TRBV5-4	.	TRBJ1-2	CASSLRQGVDGYTF	TGTGCCAGCAGCTTACGACAGGGCGTAGATGGCTACACCTTC
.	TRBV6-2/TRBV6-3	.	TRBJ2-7	CASIQSRGTSFYEQYF	TGTGCCAGTATTCAATCCCGGGGGACATCCTTCTACGAGCAGTACTTC
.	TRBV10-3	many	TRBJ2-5	CAISESLGGRETQYF	TGTGCCATCAGTGAGTCCTTGGGGGGAAGAGAGACCCAGTACTTC
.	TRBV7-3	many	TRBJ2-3	CASSLLGTDTQYF	TGTGCCAGCAGCTTACTGGGCACAGATACGCAGTATTTT
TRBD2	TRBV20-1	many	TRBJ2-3	CSARDGLAPDTQYF	TGCAGTGCTAGAGACGGACTAGCCCCAGATACGCAGTATTTT
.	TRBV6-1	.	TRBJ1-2	CASSLRGEAYGYTF	TGTGCCAGCAGCCTTCGGGGGGAGGCCTATGGCTACACCTTC